The text below deals with one T cell receptor beta chain. Its antigen is as yet unknown. Patients with a history of autoimmune disease or on systemic immunosuppression were excluded. The source of the sample is a study of OX40 agonist ivuxolimab in advanced cancers. At the level of the study: Among those treated, three patients had partial responses, one with hepatocellular carcinoma and two with cutaneous melanoma. Overall study results and limits: Researchers report that CD8+ T cells had, on average, more expanded clones than CD4+.

Trimming cost V 6 bases and J 3 bases; bases outside gene matches: 4. The CDR3 has 14 residues. Germline V gene lookup returns CDR1 SGHTA and CDR2 FQGNSA. This table comes from immunoSEQ multiplex PCR, and its TCRdb copy is limited to in-frame clones, with some not included. The table includes 70,000 or so clones, 80% to 85% detected once. The sample in question was CD4+ or CD8+ T cells sorted from blood, obtained in a trial of the OX40 agonist ivuxolimab. The TCR originated in an adult with an advanced solid tumor such as melanoma, head and neck, liver or kidney cancer. The chain couples TRBV7-2 to TRBJ2-3; 9 nucleotides align to TRBD1. The CDR3 is CASSHGQGTDTQYF. CDR3 DNA sequence: TGTGCCAGCAGTCATGGACAGGGGACAGATACGCAGTATTTT.